The clone carrying this T cell receptor (beta chain) was seen just once. Germline-derived CDR1 and CDR2 are MDHEN and SYDVKM. The CDR3 is 15 amino acids. V lost 3 bases, J lost 6 bases, and 8 bases stayed unmatched. In the authors' methods: By means of reference gene primer amplification, nucleated cell counts were estimated. Repertoires were generated with immunoSEQ multiplex PCR, while TCRdb's copy carries only in-frame clones and drops some. V and J calls and clone size are those listed in that table; D and trimming were worked out from the DNA. In the table there are some 300,000 clones, 85% to 90% of which are singletons. Participants came from 24 US areas, aged about 18 to 90 years. Participants reported their clinical history, and cohort assignment relied on those reports. The data were taken from a study of blood T cell repertoires in COVID-19. Overall study: The analysed material was cDNA or gDNA that came from T cells, B-cell-depleted T cells, or PBMCs.

The sequenced sample was PBMCs or T cells enriched from blood (not recorded which). The chain combines TRBV28 with TRBJ2-4, with 7 bases identical to TRBD2. The source of this sequence is a young woman with acute COVID-19. CDR3 DNA sequence: TGTGCCAGCAGTTTCGGATGGGGGGAGGGAAACATTCAGTACTTC. Translated, it gives CASSFGWGEGNIQYF.